Listed below are T cell receptor beta chains from one sample, sequenced in a study of shared clonotypes between healthy human individuals. Data came from immunoSEQ multiplex PCR; TCRdb stores just in-frame clones and leaves some out. There are around 1.6 million clones in the sample; approximately 98% occur only once, and 0.45% lies in the top ten. Sequencing input: naive CD4+ T cells sorted from blood. All receptors derive from a man aged 25-45 years in good health. Both conserved end residues are part of each CDR3. The D gene is left open where the match is weak. Not all rows give a size; the values are once, few, many and, for expanded clones, a class.

D	V	J	size	CDR3	DNA
-	TRBV11-2	TRBJ1-2	-	CASSSRGGPNYGYTF	TGTGCCAGCAGCTCTCGCGGCGGTCCCAACTATGGCTACACCTTC
TRBD2	TRBV10-3	TRBJ2-3	-	CAISDLAGSDTDTQYF	TGTGCCATCAGTGACCTAGCGGGGTCAGACACAGATACGCAGTATTTT
-	TRBV6-6	TRBJ1-2	once	CASSYPDSEYGYTF	TGTGCCAGCAGTTACCCGGACAGCGAGTATGGCTACACCTTC
-	TRBV18	TRBJ2-1	-	CASSPTPLTKNEQFF	TGTGCCAGCTCCCCAACCCCCCTCACTAAGAATGAGCAGTTCTTC
-	TRBV5-1	TRBJ2-1	-	CASSSVYWGRSNNEQFF	TGCGCCAGCAGCTCGGTATATTGGGGTCGGTCTAACAATGAGCAGTTCTTC
TRBD1	TRBV5-1	TRBJ2-7	-	CASSPPGQAYEQYF	TGCGCCAGCAGCCCACCGGGACAGGCCTACGAGCAGTACTTC
TRBD1	TRBV4-1	TRBJ1-5	-	CASSQDRGQGHQPQHF	TGCGCCAGCAGCCAAGATCGAGGACAGGGACATCAGCCCCAGCATTTT
-	TRBV11-2	TRBJ2-7	-	CASSETFRGSYEQYF	TGTGCCAGCAGCGAGACATTTCGGGGCTCCTACGAGCAGTACTTC
TRBD1	TRBV5-1	TRBJ2-3	once	CASSLDRQGTTDTQYF	TGCGCCAGCAGCTTGGACCGACAGGGGACGACAGATACGCAGTATTTT
-	TRBV28	TRBJ2-3	-	CASSPQAGSTQYF	TGTGCCAGCAGTCCACAGGCAGGGTCTACGCAGTATTTT
-	TRBV7-9	TRBJ2-7	-	CASSPYSGVSANEQYF	TGTGCCAGCAGCCCCTATTCCGGGGTATCGGCGAACGAGCAGTACTTC
-	TRBV7-6	TRBJ2-7	-	CASSLRAGFYEQYF	TGTGCCAGCAGCTTAAGGGCAGGGTTCTACGAGCAGTACTTC
-	TRBV2	TRBJ1-1	-	CASSEAGTEAFF	TGTGCCAGCAGTGAAGCAGGGACTGAAGCTTTCTTT
-	TRBV5-1	TRBJ2-7	-	CASSFGQTYEQYF	TGCGCCAGCAGCTTCGGACAGACCTACGAGCAGTACTTC
-	TRBV28	TRBJ2-7	-	CASGEAYEQYF	TGTGCCAGCGGGGAAGCCTACGAGCAGTACTTC
-	TRBV10-1	TRBJ1-1	-	CASTPRLLIRDRDTEAFF	TGCGCCAGCACCCCGCGTCTTTTAATAAGGGACCGAGACACTGAAGCTTTCTTT
-	TRBV28	TRBJ2-3	-	CASSPPSRGPSTDTQYF	TGTGCCAGCAGTCCCCCCTCTCGCGGGCCTAGCACAGATACGCAGTATTTT
-	TRBV5-4	TRBJ2-3	-	CASSPWGATDTQYF	TGTGCCAGCAGCCCGTGGGGGGCCACAGATACGCAGTATTTT
-	TRBV18	TRBJ1-1	-	CASSPNTEAFF	TGTGCCAGCTCACCGAACACTGAAGCTTTCTTT
-	TRBV9	TRBJ1-1	-	CASSTSGTLNTEAFF	TGTGCCAGCAGCACCTCTGGGACACTGAACACTGAAGCTTTCTTT
-	TRBV10-2	TRBJ2-1	once	CASSEREIPNEQFF	TGCGCCAGCAGTGAGCGGGAGATCCCCAATGAGCAGTTCTTC
TRBD1	TRBV6-5	TRBJ1-5	-	CASSLTGTGYNQPQHF	TGTGCCAGCAGTTTAACCGGGACAGGGTACAATCAGCCCCAGCATTTT
-	TRBV5-1	TRBJ2-7	-	CASSPRGAGYEQYF	TGCGCCAGCAGCCCTCGGGGGGCGGGCTACGAGCAGTACTTC
TRBD2	TRBV28	TRBJ2-1	-	CASSLGLAGGNEQFF	TGTGCCAGCAGTCTAGGGCTAGCGGGAGGTAATGAGCAGTTCTTC
-	TRBV19	TRBJ2-1	-	CASSIRFKAHEQFF	TGTGCCAGTAGTATTAGGTTTAAAGCCCATGAGCAGTTCTTC
TRBD1	TRBV28	TRBJ2-1	once	CASGGGTGVNEQFF	TGTGCCAGCGGCGGCGGGACAGGAGTTAATGAGCAGTTCTTC
-	TRBV28	TRBJ1-2	-	CASSLVSNYGYTF	TGTGCCAGCAGTTTGGTCAGCAACTATGGCTACACCTTC
TRBD2	TRBV12-5	TRBJ2-1	-	CASGLGTSGMNNEQFF	TGTGCTAGTGGTTTAGGGACTAGCGGGATGAACAATGAGCAGTTCTTC
TRBD2	TRBV11-2	TRBJ2-7	-	CASSNTSGRAYEQYF	TGTGCCAGCAGCAACACTAGCGGACGAGCCTACGAGCAGTACTTC
-	TRBV7-8	TRBJ1-5	-	CASSLSRGTQPQHF	TGTGCCAGCAGCTTATCCAGGGGAACTCAGCCCCAGCATTTT
-	TRBV5-5	TRBJ2-1	-	CASSLEVFLEQFF	TGTGCCAGCAGCTTGGAGGTTTTCCTAGAGCAGTTCTTC
-	TRBV2	TRBJ2-7	-	CASSEPAVSYEQYF	TGTGCCAGCAGTGAGCCAGCGGTCTCCTACGAGCAGTACTTC
TRBD1	TRBV19	TRBJ1-5	-	CASTGQYSNQPQHF	TGTGCCAGTACGGGACAGTATAGCAATCAGCCCCAGCATTTT
TRBD1	TRBV27	TRBJ2-7	-	CASKKAGTGFTYEQYF	TGTGCCAGCAAAAAGGCCGGGACAGGGTTTACCTACGAGCAGTACTTC
-	TRBV6-1	TRBJ1-1	-	CASSDSVRTVEAFF	TGTGCCAGCAGTGACTCCGTCAGGACGGTAGAAGCTTTCTTT
-	TRBV2	TRBJ2-5	-	CASTQGELETQYF	TGTGCCAGCACCCAGGGTGAATTGGAGACCCAGTACTTC
-	TRBV5-1	TRBJ2-7	-	CASTRRGTYEQYF	TGCGCCAGCACCAGAAGAGGGACCTACGAGCAGTACTTC
-	TRBV7-2	TRBJ2-1	-	CASSSSLRVSYNEQFF	TGTGCCAGCAGCTCTTCCCTTCGGGTTTCCTACAATGAGCAGTTCTTC
-	TRBV2	TRBJ2-1	-	CASSRGLEQFF	TGTGCCAGCAGTAGAGGCCTTGAGCAGTTCTTC
TRBD1	TRBV5-1	TRBJ1-2	-	CASSAWTGVDSEGYTF	TGCGCCAGCAGCGCATGGACAGGGGTAGATTCTGAAGGCTACACCTTC
TRBD2	TRBV28	TRBJ2-7	-	CASSSPGLASYEQYF	TGTGCCAGCAGCTCTCCGGGACTAGCGTCCTACGAGCAGTACTTC
-	TRBV27	TRBJ2-1	-	CASSLISVRVYEQFF	TGTGCCAGCAGTTTAATATCGGTGAGGGTCTATGAGCAGTTCTTC
TRBD2	TRBV28	TRBJ2-2	-	CASSFLLAEITGELFF	TGTGCCAGCAGTTTCCTCCTAGCGGAGATCACCGGGGAGCTGTTTTTT
-	TRBV5-6	TRBJ1-2	-	CASSPPGVPYGYTF	TGTGCCAGCAGCCCACCAGGGGTTCCCTATGGCTACACCTTC
-	TRBV28	TRBJ2-1	-	CASSHRSYNSYNEQFF	TGTGCCAGCAGTCATCGGAGTTATAACTCCTACAATGAGCAGTTCTTC
-	TRBV10-2	TRBJ1-2	-	CASSEPDKTYGYTF	TGCGCCAGCAGTGAGCCAGATAAGACTTATGGCTACACCTTC
-	TRBV11-2	TRBJ1-3	-	CASSFWGSGNTIYF	TGTGCCAGCAGCTTCTGGGGGTCCGGAAACACCATATATTTT
-	TRBV7-9	TRBJ2-1	-	CASSKDEQFF	TGTGCCAGCAGCAAGGATGAGCAGTTCTTC
TRBD2	TRBV5-1	TRBJ2-7	-	CASSGAGVETYEQYF	TGCGCCAGCAGTGGAGCGGGAGTAGAAACCTACGAGCAGTACTTC
-	TRBV21-1	TRBJ1-2	once	CASSNVRGPDYGYTF	TGTGCCAGCAGCAATGTCAGGGGGCCGGACTATGGCTACACCTTC
-	TRBV25-1	TRBJ1-2	-	CASSDQGYGYTF	TGTGCCAGCAGCGACCAGGGTTATGGCTACACCTTC
-	TRBV15	TRBJ2-3	-	CATSRPLFVVSTDTQYF	TGTGCCACCAGCAGACCTCTTTTCGTGGTTAGCACAGATACGCAGTATTTT
-	TRBV4-1	TRBJ2-7	-	CASSQRVAGAGEQYF	TGCGCCAGCAGCCAAAGGGTGGCTGGCGCAGGGGAGCAGTACTTC
TRBD1	TRBV30	TRBJ2-5	-	CAWSHRGPETQYF	TGTGCCTGGAGTCACAGGGGTCCGGAGACCCAGTACTTC
TRBD1	TRBV7-8	TRBJ2-2	-	CASSRNPRDRYTGELFF	TGTGCCAGCAGCCGAAACCCAAGGGACAGATACACCGGGGAGCTGTTTTTT
-	TRBV10-3	TRBJ2-7	-	CAISDVNGGGWEQYF	TGTGCCATCAGTGATGTCAACGGGGGCGGTTGGGAGCAGTACTTC